This T cell receptor (beta chain) is drawn from a study of regulatory T cells in long-lasting Graves disease. Study findings and constraints: Between persistent patients, about 2,800 public clonotypes were shared, exceeding the 900 to 1,000 shared between new patients.

Libraries of TCR beta came from iRepertoire HTBI primers plus Arm-PCR of CDR3 regions. A single record per CDR3 protein comes from TCRdb applying MiXCR to the multiplex PCR reads. This table has roughly 500,000 distinct CDR3 sequences, roughly 23% appearing once. This sample's time point: persistent/refractory GD, antithyroid drugs over 5 years with positive TRAb. Generation of the TCR library employed RNA extracted from PBMCs. This clonotype has a count of ten or more. Its cognate antigen is unknown. The clonotype was recovered from a female donor with Graves disease. The material sequenced was peripheral blood mononuclear cells (PBMCs), taken when the disease was refractory, from a patient treated with antithyroid drugs.

The CDR3, as DNA: TGTGCCAGCAGTTTAGGCCTTCTCTCTAATGAAAAACTGTTTTTT. This sequence encodes CASSLGLLSNEKLFF. The chain combines TRBV28 with TRBJ1-4; D unclear. V lost 2 bases and J 3 bases, leaving 10 bases between the germline ends. Per the germline V gene, CDR1 is MDHEN and CDR2 is SYDVKM. The CDR3 runs 15 residues.